Listed below are T cell receptor beta chains from one sample, sequenced in a study of blood T cell repertoires in COVID-19. Assay: immunoSEQ multiplex PCR; the TCRdb copy retains only in-frame clones and omits some. The sample yields 350,000 to 400,000 clones, less than 90% seen once. The sequenced material came from peripheral blood. The receptors shown here come from a woman in her sixties or seventies with COVID-19, enrolled during active disease. CDR3s include the opening cysteine and the closing phenylalanine or tryptophan. The order of the fields is CDR3 protein, CDR3 DNA, D gene, clone size, V gene, J gene. The D gene is left open where the match is weak. The size field is filled for only some rows; it gives once, few, many or a size class.

CDR3: CASSYPGNYDGYTF
DNA: TGTGCCAGCAGTTACCCGGGGAATTATGATGGCTACACCTTC
D: .
size: once
V: TRBV6-2/TRBV6-3
J: TRBJ1-2

CDR3: CASSRLAGGRETQYF
DNA: TGTGCCAGCAGCCGTCTAGCGGGGGGACGGGAGACCCAGTACTTC
D: TRBD2
size: .
V: TRBV7-9
J: TRBJ2-5

CDR3: CASSFSGVQYF
DNA: TGTGCCAGCAGTTTTAGTGGTGTCCAGTACTTC
D: .
size: .
V: TRBV12-3/TRBV12-4
J: TRBJ2-4

CDR3: CASSPRTGDKLNQPQHF
DNA: TGTGCCTCATCTCCAAGGACAGGGGATAAGCTCAATCAGCCCCAGCATTTT
D: TRBD1
size: .
V: TRBV19
J: TRBJ1-5

CDR3: CASNPSTALPYGYTF
DNA: TGTGCCAGCAACCCCTCGACAGCCTTACCCTATGGCTACACCTTC
D: .
size: .
V: TRBV6-5
J: TRBJ1-2

CDR3: CASSQVESSGGTETQYF
DNA: TGCGCCAGCAGCCAAGTTGAATCGAGCGGGGGAACAGAGACCCAGTACTTC
D: TRBD2
size: .
V: TRBV4-3
J: TRBJ2-5

CDR3: CASSEASGDPSTDTQYF
DNA: TGTGCCAGCAGCGAGGCTAGCGGGGACCCTAGCACAGATACGCAGTATTTT
D: TRBD2
size: .
V: TRBV9
J: TRBJ2-3

CDR3: CARSPRTEAYEQYF
DNA: TGTGCCAGAAGCCCTCGGACTGAAGCCTACGAGCAGTACTTC
D: .
size: .
V: TRBV5-3
J: TRBJ2-7

CDR3: CASSRPGVTGGELFF
DNA: TGTGCCAGCAGCCGCCCGGGGGTAACGGGCGGGGAGCTGTTTTTT
D: .
size: .
V: TRBV7-2
J: TRBJ2-2

CDR3: CASSWTGEETQYF
DNA: TGTGCCAGCAGCTGGACAGGGGAAGAGACCCAGTACTTC
D: TRBD1
size: .
V: TRBV5-4
J: TRBJ2-5

CDR3: CASSSGTGFYGYTF
DNA: TGTGCCAGCAGCTCCGGGACAGGCTTCTATGGCTACACCTTC
D: TRBD1
size: many
V: TRBV7-2
J: TRBJ1-2

CDR3: CASNPDRTGIPNYGYTF
DNA: TGTGCCAGCAACCCCGACAGGACAGGAATCCCTAACTATGGCTACACCTTC
D: TRBD1
size: .
V: TRBV6-4
J: TRBJ1-2

CDR3: CASSLYGYGYTF
DNA: TGTGCCAGCAGCTTGTACGGCTATGGCTACACCTTC
D: .
size: few
V: TRBV11-2
J: TRBJ1-2

CDR3: CASSLAGQGYEQYF
DNA: TGTGCCAGCAGCTTAGCGGGACAGGGCTACGAGCAGTACTTC
D: TRBD1
size: .
V: TRBV7-8
J: TRBJ2-7

CDR3: CASSLAAYSNQPQHF
DNA: TGTGCCAGCAGCTTAGCAGCTTATAGCAATCAGCCCCAGCATTTT
D: .
size: .
V: TRBV7-2
J: TRBJ1-5

CDR3: CASRPLAGEAFF
DNA: TGTGCCAGCAGGCCGCTCGCAGGGGAAGCTTTCTTT
D: .
size: .
V: TRBV12-3/TRBV12-4
J: TRBJ1-1

CDR3: CASTEGGSNQPQHF
DNA: TGTGCCAGCACCGAAGGGGGTAGCAATCAGCCCCAGCATTTT
D: .
size: .
V: TRBV6-6
J: TRBJ1-5

CDR3: CASSAQEGNSPLHF
DNA: TGTGCCAGCAGTGCACAGGAAGGGAATTCACCCCTCCACTTT
D: .
size: .
V: TRBV2
J: TRBJ1-6

CDR3: CASSPGLGGELFF
DNA: TGTGCCAGCAGCCCGGGTCTCGGCGGGGAGCTGTTTTTT
D: .
size: .
V: TRBV9
J: TRBJ2-2

CDR3: CASSPRTGVTGELFF
DNA: TGTGCCAGCAGCCCCCGGACAGGGGTCACCGGGGAGCTGTTTTTT
D: TRBD1
size: .
V: TRBV7-3
J: TRBJ2-2

CDR3: CASSPEANYGYTF
DNA: TGTGCCAGCTCACCAGAGGCAAACTATGGCTACACCTTC
D: .
size: once
V: TRBV18
J: TRBJ1-2

CDR3: CASSFDRSYEQYF
DNA: TGTGCCAGCAGCTTTGACAGATCCTACGAGCAGTACTTC
D: .
size: .
V: TRBV7-2
J: TRBJ2-7

CDR3: CASRTGDNTEAFF
DNA: TGCGCCAGCAGGACAGGGGATAACACTGAAGCTTTCTTT
D: TRBD1
size: .
V: TRBV5-1
J: TRBJ1-1

CDR3: CASSIGQGGGNTIYF
DNA: TGTGCCAGTAGTATCGGACAGGGAGGAGGAAACACCATATATTTT
D: TRBD1
size: few
V: TRBV19
J: TRBJ1-3

CDR3: CASTISTGYTGELFF
DNA: TGTGCCAGCACCATTTCAACGGGGTACACCGGGGAGCTGTTTTTT
D: .
size: .
V: TRBV6-6
J: TRBJ2-2

CDR3: CASSSSYVKHYGYTF
DNA: TGTGCCAGCAGTTCCTCCTATGTGAAGCACTATGGCTACACCTTC
D: .
size: .
V: TRBV6-5
J: TRBJ1-2

CDR3: CASSHTDTQYF
DNA: TGTGCCAGCAGTCACACAGATACGCAGTATTTT
D: .
size: few
V: TRBV6-2/TRBV6-3
J: TRBJ2-3

CDR3: CASSLELSGLAGDNEQFF
DNA: TGTGCCAGCAGCTTAGAGCTGTCGGGACTAGCGGGAGACAATGAGCAGTTCTTC
D: TRBD2
size: .
V: TRBV7-9
J: TRBJ2-1

CDR3: CASSPRTSEGYNEQFF
DNA: TGTGCCAGCAGCCCGAGGACTAGCGAGGGATACAATGAGCAGTTCTTC
D: TRBD2
size: .
V: TRBV9
J: TRBJ2-1

CDR3: CASSLTGNYGYTF
DNA: TGTGCCAGCAGTTTGACGGGGAACTATGGCTACACCTTC
D: .
size: .
V: TRBV27
J: TRBJ1-2

CDR3: CASSLAGDKYEQYF
DNA: TGTGCCAGCAGTTTGGCGGGGGATAAGTACGAGCAGTACTTC
D: TRBD2
size: .
V: TRBV6-2/TRBV6-3
J: TRBJ2-7

CDR3: CASSPPGQGRDEQFF
DNA: TGTGCCAGCAGCCCTCCCGGACAGGGTAGGGATGAGCAGTTCTTC
D: TRBD1
size: .
V: TRBV5-4
J: TRBJ2-1

CDR3: CASSEITEYGYTF
DNA: TGTGCCAGCAGTGAAATTACGGAGTATGGCTACACCTTC
D: .
size: once
V: TRBV2
J: TRBJ1-2

CDR3: CASSLRQGGSQYF
DNA: TGTGCCAGCAGCCTCCGACAGGGTGGGTCGCAGTACTTC
D: TRBD1
size: .
V: TRBV11-2
J: TRBJ2-7

CDR3: CASRQDRGHIQPQHF
DNA: TGTGCCAGCAGACAGGACAGGGGGCATATTCAGCCCCAGCATTTT
D: TRBD1
size: .
V: TRBV7-8
J: TRBJ1-5

CDR3: CASSSRGLNTEAFF
DNA: TGTGCCAGCAGCTCCAGGGGACTGAACACTGAAGCTTTCTTT
D: .
size: .
V: TRBV5-5
J: TRBJ1-1

CDR3: CASSFQGTSSQETQYF
DNA: TGCGCCAGCAGCTTCCAAGGGACTAGCTCACAAGAGACCCAGTACTTC
D: TRBD2
size: .
V: TRBV5-1
J: TRBJ2-5

CDR3: CASSLVTGIYEQYF
DNA: TGTGCCAGCAGTTTGGTTACAGGGATATACGAGCAGTACTTC
D: .
size: .
V: TRBV6-6
J: TRBJ2-7

CDR3: CAWRTGGSRETQYF
DNA: TGTGCCTGGAGAACGGGGGGCTCCAGGGAGACCCAGTACTTC
D: .
size: .
V: TRBV30
J: TRBJ2-5

CDR3: CSVTPGQGTYEQYF
DNA: TGCAGCGTGACTCCGGGACAGGGGACCTACGAGCAGTACTTC
D: TRBD1
size: .
V: TRBV29-1
J: TRBJ2-7

CDR3: CASSLDLKQGEFHEQYF
DNA: TGTGCCAGCAGCTTAGATCTCAAACAGGGTGAATTCCACGAGCAGTACTTC
D: .
size: few
V: TRBV11-2
J: TRBJ2-7

CDR3: CASRSQGNTEAFF
DNA: TGTGCCAGCAGATCTCAGGGGAACACTGAAGCTTTCTTT
D: .
size: .
V: TRBV7-2
J: TRBJ1-1

CDR3: CASSPRDRGSYEQYF
DNA: TGTGCCAGCAGCCCCCGGGACAGGGGATCCTACGAGCAGTACTTC
D: TRBD1
size: .
V: TRBV5-6
J: TRBJ2-7

CDR3: CASSHLEAPSNTGELFF
DNA: TGCGCCAGCAGCCACCTCGAGGCACCTTCGAACACCGGGGAGCTGTTTTTT
D: .
size: .
V: TRBV4-1
J: TRBJ2-2

CDR3: CASSPRTENEKLFF
DNA: TGTGCCAGCAGCCCCCGGACAGAAAATGAAAAACTGTTTTTT
D: .
size: once
V: TRBV7-2
J: TRBJ1-4

CDR3: CASSYRTSGETQYF
DNA: TGTGCCAGCAGTTACCGGACTAGCGGGGAGACCCAGTACTTC
D: TRBD2
size: .
V: TRBV6-2/TRBV6-3
J: TRBJ2-5

CDR3: CASRPFGQGAYEQYF
DNA: TGTGCCAGCAGACCGTTCGGGCAGGGGGCTTACGAGCAGTACTTC
D: TRBD1
size: .
V: TRBV27
J: TRBJ2-7